Reported below is one T cell receptor beta chain. The record originates from a study of cytomegalovirus exposure and HLA in healthy donors. The PCR contained 60 Vbeta and 13 Jbeta primers. The method was immunoSEQ multiplex PCR; TCRdb's version includes in-frame clones alone and lacks a portion of them. The profile shows about 140,000 clones, more than 75% of them singletons. The CDR3 sequence is 11 residues long. The germline CDR1 and CDR2 sequences are MNHNY and SVGAGI (reference sequence). Trimming shortened V by 5 bases and J by 7 bases, and 9 bases separated the two germline ends. V is TRBV6-6 and J is TRBJ2-7; D is possibly TRBD1 (6 bases). This sequence originates from a man aged 35 to 55 in good health and CMV-seronegative. Sequenced input: PBMCs. The CDR3 DNA follows: TGTGCCAGCAGTACCCAGGGGGAGCAGTACTTC. It translates to CASSTQGEQYF.